The 15 T cell receptor beta chains in this list originate from one sample, sequenced in a study of CD8 T cells in ankylosing spondylitis. MiXCR, applied by TCRdb to the 5' RACE reads, yields one record per CDR3 protein. Seen here are 200,000 to 300,000 distinct CDR3 sequences, about 10% observed once, and the top ten hold 6% to 7.5%. The sample comprised blood, either unsorted or a sorted T cell fraction (not recorded which). The receptors derive from a male donor with ankylosing spondylitis or in good health (not recorded which).

This clonotype was observed many times. The chain carries TRBV5-1 and TRBJ2-3; perhaps TRBD2 as D (5 bases). Germline CDR1 reads SGHRS; CDR2 reads YFSETQ. The CDR3 loop spans 14 amino acids. V was cut by 0 bases and J by 2 bases, with 7 bases left in between. The CDR3, as DNA: TGCGCCAGCAGCTTGGAAGCGGACACAGATACGCAGTATTTT. This sequence encodes CASSLEADTDTQYF.

The chain employs TRBV6-1 and TRBJ1-4; TRBD1 matches 7 bases. Trimming removed 6 bases from V and 5 bases from J; junction bases left unmatched: 6. CDR3 size: 14 residues. The germline V gene has CDR1 MNHNS and CDR2 SASEGT. In DNA form, the CDR3 reads TGTGCCAGCAGGGAGGGGGCGTCCAATGAAAAACTGTTTTTT. Protein: CASREGASNEKLFF.

This clonotype was counted many times. This chain connects TRBV10-1 to TRBJ2-2, with TRBD2 matching over 11 bases. The CDR3 has 16 amino acids. V lost 4 bases and J lost 4; bases outside the gene matches: 5. Per the germline V gene, CDR1 is WNHNN and CDR2 is SYGVQD (reference sequence). The CDR3 DNA sequence: TGCGCCAGCAGTGCAGTAGCGGGGGGGCGCACCGGGGAGCTGTTTTTT. This encodes CASSAVAGGRTGELFF.

Ten or more counts support this clonotype. V gene TRBV27 combines with J gene TRBJ1-2; D possibly corresponds to TRBD1 (5 bases). The germline V gene encodes CDR1 MNHEY and CDR2 SMNVEV (reference sequence). The CDR3 extends over 19 amino acids. The V end lost 5 bases, the J end lost 3 bases, and 28 bases lay between the germline ends. The CDR3 DNA reads as TGTGCCAGCAGTCCCAACAGGCCAAGGGGACTAAGACTGGACTATGGCTACACCTTC. It is translated as CASSPNRPRGLRLDYGYTF.

This clonotype has at least ten counts. In nucleotides, the CDR3 is TGCAGCGTTGAAGATGAGGGGCTGCAGTTCTTC. Translation: CSVEDEGLQFF. V gene TRBV29-1 combines with J gene TRBJ2-1; D tentatively fits TRBD1 or TRBD2 (5 bases each). Germline lookup yields CDR1 SQVTM and CDR2 ANQGSEA. The CDR3 is 11 residues long. Trimming pared 0 bases from V and 12 bases from J, leaving 9 bases between.

J is TRBJ1-2 and V is TRBV5-1; no clear D gene. CDR1 is SGHRS, CDR2 YFSETQ, per germline. The CDR3 runs to 15 residues. Trimming took 0 bases from V and 0 from J, leaving 9 bases between them. The CDR3, as DNA: TGCGCCAGCAGCTTGGAAGTTGGAGCTAACTATGGCTACACCTTC. Amino acid sequence: CASSLEVGANYGYTF.

At least ten counts were recorded for this clonotype. The chain joins TRBV3-1 to TRBJ2-7; 12 positions match TRBD2. CDR1 is LGHDT and CDR2 is YNNKEL in the germline V gene (reference sequence). With 2 bases clipped from V and 6 bases from J, the junction kept 8 bases outside the gene matches. This CDR3 is built from 16 residues. DNA for the CDR3: TGTGCCAGCAGCCAACAGGCTAGCGGGAGGGCTCGCGAGCAGTACTTC. It specifies CASSQQASGRAREQYF.

The J gene is TRBJ1-2, the V gene TRBV7-2; TRBD1 aligns across 9 bases. V lost 5 bases, J lost 7 bases, and 8 bases stayed unmatched. The CDR3 runs to 14 residues. Germline CDR1 SGHTA, CDR2 FQGNSA. The CDR3 nucleotides read TGTGCCAGCAGCACCCAGGACAGGGGCGGTGGCTACACCTTC. Protein product: CASSTQDRGGGYTF.

This clonotype has at least ten counts. The chain employs TRBV29-1 and TRBJ2-3; D gene unclear. V was shortened by 0 bases and J by 6 bases, with 13 bases between the two germline ends. Germline-derived CDR1 and CDR2 are SQVTM and ANQGSEA. The CDR3 covers 14 residues. The CDR3: CSVEDWTKTDTQYF. The DNA for the CDR3 is TGCAGCGTTGAAGATTGGACGAAGACGGATACGCAGTATTTT.

This clonotype was found many times. The chain links TRBV6-4 to TRBJ2-1, with 12 bases that match TRBD2. V trimming: 5 bases; J trimming: 7 bases; junction bases outside the gene matches: 6. From germline, CDR1 is MRHNA and CDR2 SNTAGT. This CDR3 contains 15 residues. The DNA for the CDR3 is TGTGCCAGCAGTATGTTCGGACTAGCGGGGAATGAGCAGTTCTTC. Protein: CASSMFGLAGNEQFF.

The V call is TRBV12-3 or TRBV12-4, the J call TRBJ2-1, with 7 bases that match TRBD2. V shed 6 bases and J 4 bases; nucleotides not matched to a gene: 6. The CDR3 loop spans 14 amino acids. CDR3 DNA sequence: TGTGCCAGCAGCCTGGTCGGGAGGTACAATGAGCAGTTCTTC. Translated: CASSLVGRYNEQFF.

A few counts support this clonotype. The chain combines TRBV11-2 with TRBJ2-5; D possibly matches TRBD1 or TRBD2 (7 bases each). The V gene's germline CDR1 is SGHAT and CDR2 FQNNGV. With 4 bases removed from V and 4 bases from J, the gap between germline ends came to 16 bases. The CDR3 is 15 amino acids. This CDR3 is CASSSASGGGETQYF. In DNA form, the CDR3 reads TGTGCCAGCAGCTCCGCGTCAGGGGGGGGAGAGACCCAGTACTTC.

The rearrangement joins TRBV20-1 to TRBJ2-7, with 9 bases that match TRBD1. From germline, CDR1 is DFQATT and CDR2 SNEGSKA (reference sequence). The CDR3 loop spans 14 amino acids. V trimming: 5 bases; J trimming: 6 bases; junction bases outside the gene matches: 11. CDR3 region: CSAFKTGTGPEQYF. DNA of the CDR3: TGCAGTGCTTTTAAAACCGGGACAGGGCCCGAGCAGTACTTC.

The rearrangement links TRBV28 to TRBJ2-7, with unresolved D. Germline CDR1 and CDR2: MDHEN and SYDVKM. V was cut by 2 bases and J by 7 bases, with 18 bases left in between. The CDR3 spans 15 residues. CDR3 bases: TGTGCCAGCAGTTTAGGATCCACCCGTGTAAGAGAGCAGTACTTC. This gives the protein CASSLGSTRVREQYF.

This clonotype came up many times. CDR3 loop: CASTPFRGQGVLDYGYTF. The CDR3 DNA is TGTGCCAGCACCCCATTCCGGGGACAGGGGGTTTTAGACTATGGCTACACCTTC. J is TRBJ1-2 and V is TRBV27; 11 nucleotides agree with TRBD1. The CDR3 spans 18 residues. Germline lookup yields CDR1 MNHEY and CDR2 SMNVEV (reference sequence). Trimming at V came to 7 bases and at J to 3 bases, leaving 16 bases not matched to a gene.